The TCR beta chain described here comes from a study of chemoradiotherapy in HPV16-positive cancers. Whole-study context: Functional T-cell assays on two HPV16-positive patients' cells defined candidate HPV-specific clones and common TCR motifs. Study observations and caveats: Better recurrence-free survival went with HPV-responsive T-cell expansion in HPV16-positive patients.

TCRdb's table, derived via immunoSEQ multiplex PCR, lists solely in-frame clones and lacks some. This sample yields 30,000 or so clones, of which roughly 87% are seen a single time; about 3.4% belongs to the top ten. Germline CDR1 is MNHNS and CDR2 is SASEGT. CDR3 length equals 13 residues. V trimming: 6 bases; J trimming: 4 bases; junction bases outside the gene matches: 5. Notes on this clone: Its antigen is unknown.

The source was blood, collected from a patient who underwent chemoradiotherapy. The chain combines TRBV6-1 with TRBJ2-5; 7 positions agree with TRBD1. This TCR came from a human donor with HPV-associated anogenital cancer. CDR3 sequence (DNA): TGTGCCAGCAGGCGGACAGGAGGAGAGACCCAGTACTTC. Translated: CASRRTGGETQYF.